The TCR beta chain under discussion was sequenced for a study of cytomegalovirus exposure and HLA in healthy donors. Study-wide results and limits: It emerged from a later analysis that several of the most significant clusters appeared to be linked to common viral pathogens. Reported findings show TCR beta sequences accurately forecast HLA-A and HLA-B alleles in most subjects.

The germline gives CDR1 SGHAT, CDR2 FQNNGV. This CDR3 is built from 16 residues. V trimming: 5 bases; J trimming: 10 bases; junction bases outside the gene matches: 11. Donors were ostensibly healthy at sampling, although undocumented immune exposures were probable. This clone came up once. As yet, its antigen is unknown. Use of 60 Vbeta and 13 Jbeta primers characterized the PCR. Using immunoSEQ multiplex PCR, the repertoire was profiled, and TCRdb retains in-frame clones only, with some absent. The data show 150,000 to 200,000 clones, about 86% seen once. V gene TRBV11-2 combines with J gene TRBJ2-1, with 13 bases matching TRBD2. The receptor's source is a woman aged 18 to 35 in good health and CMV-seronegative. The specimen was PBMCs. Here the CDR3 reads CASSQEGLAGAKEQFF. CDR3 nucleotide sequence: TGTGCCAGCAGCCAGGAAGGACTAGCGGGAGCAAAGGAGCAGTTCTTC.